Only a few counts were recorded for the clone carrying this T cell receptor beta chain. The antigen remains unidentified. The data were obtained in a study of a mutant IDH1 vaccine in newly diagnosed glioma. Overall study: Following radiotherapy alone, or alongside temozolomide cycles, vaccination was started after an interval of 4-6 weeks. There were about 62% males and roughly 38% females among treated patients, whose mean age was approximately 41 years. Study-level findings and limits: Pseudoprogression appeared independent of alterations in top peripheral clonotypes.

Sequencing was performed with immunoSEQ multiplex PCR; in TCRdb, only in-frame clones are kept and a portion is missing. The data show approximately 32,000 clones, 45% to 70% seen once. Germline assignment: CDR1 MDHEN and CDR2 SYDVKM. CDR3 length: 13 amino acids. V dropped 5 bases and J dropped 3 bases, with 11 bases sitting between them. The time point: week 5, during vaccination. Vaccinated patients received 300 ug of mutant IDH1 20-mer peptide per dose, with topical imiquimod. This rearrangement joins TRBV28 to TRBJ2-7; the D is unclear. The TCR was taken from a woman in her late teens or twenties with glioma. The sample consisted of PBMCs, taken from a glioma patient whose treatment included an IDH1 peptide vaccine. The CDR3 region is CASSQDTYYEQYF. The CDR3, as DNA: TGTGCCAGCAGTCAAGACACTTACTACGAGCAGTACTTC.